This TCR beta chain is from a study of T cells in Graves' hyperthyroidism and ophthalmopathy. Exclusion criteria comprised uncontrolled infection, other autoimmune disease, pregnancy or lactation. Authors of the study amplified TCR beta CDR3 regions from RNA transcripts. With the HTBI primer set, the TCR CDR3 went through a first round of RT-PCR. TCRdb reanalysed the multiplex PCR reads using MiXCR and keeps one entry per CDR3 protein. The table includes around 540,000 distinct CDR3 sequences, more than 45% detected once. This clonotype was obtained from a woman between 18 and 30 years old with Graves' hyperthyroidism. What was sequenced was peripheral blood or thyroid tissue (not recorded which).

Here the CDR3 reads CASREGGRMNTEAFF. In DNA, the CDR3 is TGTGCCAGCAGGGAGGGGGGGCGGATGAACACTGAAGCTTTCTTT. The rearrangement links TRBV2 to TRBJ1-1, with D perhaps TRBD1 (6 bases). Germline V gene data show CDR1 as SNHLY and CDR2 as FYNNEI. The ends were cut back, 6 bases at V and 0 bases at J, with 14 bases in the middle. The length of the CDR3 is 15 residues.